This is a list of T cell receptor beta chains from one sample in a study of CD8 T cells in ankylosing spondylitis. Via MiXCR, TCRdb re-called the 5' RACE reads, giving one row per CDR3 protein. The sample consists of over 700,000 distinct CDR3 sequences, around 17% of them appearing once. Sample: blood, either unsorted or a sorted T cell fraction (not recorded which). Receptors were obtained from a male donor with ankylosing spondylitis. CDR3s include the opening cysteine and the closing phenylalanine or tryptophan. D genes are given only for firm matches. For some rows the clone size is stated as once, few or many, or as a class when expanded; others skip it.

abundance: .
d_gene: .
v_gene: TRBV3-1
j_gene: TRBJ2-3
CDR3nt: TGTGCCAGCAGCCAAACCGGGGATACGCAGTATTTT
CDR3aa: CASSQTGDTQYF

abundance: once
d_gene: .
v_gene: TRBV10-2
j_gene: TRBJ1-3
CDR3nt: TGCGCCAGCAGTGGGGGGACCGATGGAAACACCATATATTTT
CDR3aa: CASSGGTDGNTIYF

abundance: few
d_gene: TRBD1
v_gene: TRBV20-1
j_gene: TRBJ2-7
CDR3nt: TGCAGTGTCGAGCTAAGACAGGGTAATAGGGGCGAGCAGTACTTC
CDR3aa: CSVELRQGNRGEQYF

abundance: .
d_gene: TRBD2
v_gene: TRBV6-2/TRBV6-3
j_gene: TRBJ2-7
CDR3nt: TGTGCCAGCAGTTCCGCTAGCGGGAGGGACGAGCAGTACTTC
CDR3aa: CASSSASGRDEQYF

abundance: .
d_gene: TRBD2
v_gene: TRBV3-1
j_gene: TRBJ2-7
CDR3nt: TGTGCCAGCACCCCGACTAGCGGGTACTCCTACGAGCAGTACTTC
CDR3aa: CASTPTSGYSYEQYF

abundance: few
d_gene: .
v_gene: TRBV20-1
j_gene: TRBJ2-1
CDR3nt: TGCAGTGCTCCCCCCTGGGGGGACACCGCGTGGAATGAGCAGTTCTTC
CDR3aa: CSAPPWGDTAWNEQFF

abundance: few
d_gene: .
v_gene: TRBV2
j_gene: TRBJ2-5
CDR3nt: TGTGCCAGCAGGATCGGGACTTCCAACCAAGAGACCCAGTACTTC
CDR3aa: CASRIGTSNQETQYF

abundance: .
d_gene: .
v_gene: TRBV5-1
j_gene: TRBJ2-5
CDR3nt: TGCGCCAGCAGCTTGGATTTGGCAGGGATAACGGAGACCCAGTACTTC
CDR3aa: CASSLDLAGITETQYF

abundance: few
d_gene: .
v_gene: TRBV20-1
j_gene: TRBJ1-6
CDR3nt: TGCAGTGCTCCCGGGACCGCGGCTAAATCACCCCTCCACTTT
CDR3aa: CSAPGTAAKSPLHF

abundance: .
d_gene: .
v_gene: TRBV20-1
j_gene: TRBJ2-5
CDR3nt: TGCAGTGCTAGAGATACCGGGGGCTTGGAGACCCAGTACTTC
CDR3aa: CSARDTGGLETQYF

abundance: .
d_gene: TRBD2
v_gene: TRBV20-1
j_gene: TRBJ2-7
CDR3nt: TGCAGTGCTAACCCGGGACTAGCGGAGTCCTACGAGCAGTACTTC
CDR3aa: CSANPGLAESYEQYF

abundance: .
d_gene: TRBD1
v_gene: TRBV28
j_gene: TRBJ2-7
CDR3nt: TGTGCCAGCAGTTACCCGGACAGGTACGAGCAGTACTTC
CDR3aa: CASSYPDRYEQYF

abundance: few
d_gene: .
v_gene: TRBV6-2/TRBV6-3
j_gene: TRBJ1-2
CDR3nt: TGTGCCAGCAGTACTCTTACAGGGAGCTACACCTTC
CDR3aa: CASSTLTGSYTF

abundance: few
d_gene: .
v_gene: TRBV28
j_gene: TRBJ2-6
CDR3nt: TGTGCCAGCAGTCCCCAACATCTGACTGGGGCCAACGTCCTGACTTTC
CDR3aa: CASSPQHLTGANVLTF

abundance: .
d_gene: .
v_gene: TRBV7-8
j_gene: TRBJ1-1
CDR3nt: TGTGCCAGCAGCCAGTCAGGGCAGGGACCCACTGAAGCTTTCTTT
CDR3aa: CASSQSGQGPTEAFF